The rows below give T cell receptor beta chains drawn from one sample of a study of control samples from healthy donors and cancer patients. Profiled with immunoSEQ multiplex PCR; TCRdb holds only in-frame clones, not every one. The sample lists 50,000 to 65,000 clones, less than 95% occurring once. The source material was PBMCs. These receptors all come from a woman between 50 and 59 years old with colorectal cancer. Each CDR3 is given with its conserved first and last residue. A D gene is named only where the DNA matches it firmly. Part of the rows lack a size; the others show once, few, many or a class for expanded clones.

abundance	v_gene	d_gene	j_gene	CDR3aa	CDR3nt
NA	TRBV7-7	NA	TRBJ2-5	CASSLKPGETQYF	TGTGCTAGCAGCTTAAAGCCGGGAGAGACCCAGTACTTC
NA	TRBV5-1	TRBD2	TRBJ2-5	CASSLVTSGRVETQYF	TGCGCCAGCAGCTTGGTTACTAGCGGGAGAGTAGAGACCCAGTACTTC
NA	TRBV6-5	TRBD1	TRBJ2-2	CASNPTGVGTGELFF	TGTGCCAGCAATCCGACAGGGGTGGGCACCGGGGAGCTGTTTTTT
NA	TRBV18	TRBD1	TRBJ1-2	CASSPGTGDYGYTF	TGTGCCAGCTCACCCGGGACAGGGGATTATGGCTACACCTTC
NA	TRBV30	NA	TRBJ1-1	CAWSVSLTEGGEAFF	TGTGCCTGGAGTGTATCCTTAACCGAGGGTGGTGAAGCTTTCTTT
NA	TRBV28	NA	TRBJ2-3	CASSLTVTDTQYF	TGTGCCAGCAGTTTGACGGTCACAGATACGCAGTATTTT
NA	TRBV28	TRBD2	TRBJ2-3	CASSGATSGGPDTQYF	TGTGCCAGCAGTGGGGCGACTAGCGGGGGCCCAGATACGCAGTATTTT
NA	TRBV11-2	NA	TRBJ2-1	CASSLMQGWQFF	TGTGCCAGCAGCTTAATGCAGGGATGGCAGTTCTTC
NA	TRBV5-1	TRBD1	TRBJ1-1	CASSPGQGMNTEAFF	TGCGCCAGCAGCCCGGGACAGGGAATGAACACTGAAGCTTTCTTT
once	TRBV29-1	NA	TRBJ1-1	CSALRLREAFF	TGCAGCGCCTTACGTCTACGAGAAGCTTTCTTT
NA	TRBV27	NA	TRBJ2-6	CASSLKLRVTSGANVLTF	TGTGCCAGCAGTTTAAAACTCAGGGTAACTTCTGGGGCCAACGTCCTGACTTTC
NA	TRBV29-1	NA	TRBJ1-4	CSVEDGRPWPHLGGLFF	TGCAGCGTTGAAGATGGGAGGCCGTGGCCCCACTTGGGCGGACTGTTTTTT
NA	TRBV28	NA	TRBJ2-1	CASSPNTGLTTDEQFF	TGTGCCAGCAGCCCAAACACAGGATTAACGACGGATGAGCAGTTCTTC
NA	TRBV3-1/TRBV3-2	TRBD1	TRBJ1-6	CASSRQGQANSPLHF	TGTGCCAGCAGCCGCCAGGGACAGGCTAATTCACCCCTCCACTTT
NA	TRBV6-4	NA	TRBJ1-5	CASSDSNLKGGNQPQHF	TGTGCCAGCAGTGACTCGAATTTGAAGGGGGGCAATCAGCCCCAGCATTTT
NA	TRBV6-5	NA	TRBJ1-4	CASQDGGANEKLFF	TGTGCCAGCCAAGACGGCGGTGCTAATGAAAAACTGTTTTTT
NA	TRBV27	NA	TRBJ2-7	CASSLGLGFEQYF	TGTGCCAGCAGTTTGGGTTTGGGGTTCGAGCAGTACTTC
NA	TRBV6-6	TRBD1	TRBJ1-2	CASSYSDRGQNYGYTF	TGTGCCAGCAGTTACTCAGACAGGGGGCAGAACTATGGCTACACCTTC
NA	TRBV2	NA	TRBJ2-3	CASSEGSFTDTQYF	TGTGCCAGCAGTGAAGGCAGTTTCACAGATACGCAGTATTTT
NA	TRBV5-1	NA	TRBJ2-7	CASSPKLAGFLSYEQYF	TGCGCCAGCAGCCCCAAGTTGGCAGGGTTTTTGTCCTACGAGCAGTACTTC
once	TRBV30	NA	TRBJ2-7	CAWSVGPYEQYF	TGTGCCTGGAGTGTGGGGCCCTACGAGCAGTACTTC
NA	TRBV12-5	NA	TRBJ1-5	CASGSTSGRQPQHF	TGTGCTAGTGGTTCCACCTCAGGCAGACAGCCCCAGCATTTT
NA	TRBV11-2	NA	TRBJ2-1	CASSFSQRNEQFF	TGTGCCAGCAGCTTCTCCCAGCGGAATGAGCAGTTCTTC
NA	TRBV2	NA	TRBJ1-2	CASSLFAGYGYTF	TGTGCCAGCAGTCTTTTTGCCGGCTATGGCTACACCTTC
NA	TRBV6-5	TRBD1	TRBJ2-7	CASRQGGQGYF	TGTGCCAGCAGGCAAGGGGGACAGGGGTACTTC
NA	TRBV6-2/TRBV6-3	TRBD1	TRBJ2-3	CASSYSGQEHTDTQYF	TGTGCCAGCAGTTACTCTGGACAGGAACACACAGATACGCAGTATTTT
NA	TRBV19	TRBD1	TRBJ1-1	CASSGTGDTEAFF	TGTGCCAGTAGTGGGACAGGGGACACTGAAGCTTTCTTT
NA	TRBV19	NA	TRBJ1-1	CASSFRTAINTEAFF	TGTGCCAGTAGTTTCCGGACAGCCATTAACACTGAAGCTTTCTTT
NA	TRBV6-6	NA	TRBJ2-6	CASSRQGYNFRSGANVLTF	TGTGCCAGCAGTCGGCAGGGGTATAACTTTCGGTCTGGGGCCAACGTCCTGACTTTC
NA	TRBV6-1	TRBD2	TRBJ2-3	CASSDRKLAATTDTQYF	TGTGCCAGCAGTGACCGGAAACTAGCGGCGACCACAGATACGCAGTATTTT
NA	TRBV11-2	TRBD2	TRBJ2-2	CASSPGLAGASSTGELFF	TGTGCCAGCAGCCCCGGACTAGCGGGAGCGTCTAGCACCGGGGAGCTGTTTTTT
NA	TRBV12-5	TRBD1	TRBJ1-1	CASGLPGQGMAEAFF	TGTGCTAGTGGTTTGCCGGGACAGGGAATGGCTGAAGCTTTCTTT
NA	TRBV15	TRBD2	TRBJ2-3	CATSPGRGGIDTQYF	TGTGCCACCAGTCCGGGGCGGGGGGGCATAGATACGCAGTATTTT
NA	TRBV5-1	NA	TRBJ1-3	CASSFRSLGGPVSSSGNTIYF	TGCGCCAGCAGCTTCAGGAGTTTGGGGGGCCCTGTCTCCTCCTCTGGAAACACCATATATTTT
NA	TRBV7-9	NA	TRBJ1-2	CASSPPTNYGYTF	TGTGCCAGCAGCCCCCCTACAAACTATGGCTACACCTTC
NA	TRBV28	NA	TRBJ2-3	CASSLGQRHEGTQYF	TGTGCCAGCAGTTTGGGGCAGCGCCACGAGGGTACGCAGTATTTT
NA	TRBV10-1	NA	TRBJ1-4	CARLPLGFVEKLFF	TGCGCCAGACTGCCATTAGGGTTCGTTGAAAAACTGTTTTTT
NA	TRBV11-3	NA	TRBJ2-1	CASSLDSNEQFF	TGTGCCAGCAGCTTAGATTCGAATGAGCAGTTCTTC
NA	TRBV5-1	NA	TRBJ1-4	CASSLVQHEKLFF	TGCGCCAGCAGCTTGGTACAGCATGAAAAACTGTTTTTT
few	TRBV7-3	NA	TRBJ2-7	CASSLTAEGSLGEQYF	TGTGCCAGCAGCTTAACGGCGGAAGGTTCCTTGGGGGAGCAGTACTTC
NA	TRBV2	TRBD1	TRBJ2-2	CASSGTGPSGELFF	TGTGCCAGCAGTGGGACAGGGCCTTCCGGGGAGCTGTTTTTT
once	TRBV9	NA	TRBJ2-2	CASSVGGSSGRELFF	TGTGCCAGCAGCGTAGGAGGCAGTTCTGGAAGGGAGCTGTTTTTT
NA	TRBV9	NA	TRBJ2-1	CASSPGRNSYNEQFF	TGTGCCAGCAGCCCGGGACGGAACTCCTACAATGAGCAGTTCTTC
NA	TRBV5-1	NA	TRBJ2-1	CASRGQWSQIDGEQFF	TGCGCCAGCAGGGGCCAGTGGTCCCAAATCGACGGTGAGCAGTTCTTC
NA	TRBV6-5	TRBD1	TRBJ1-1	CASRTGQGLGTEAFF	TGTGCCAGCAGAACGGGACAGGGTTTGGGGACTGAAGCTTTCTTT
NA	TRBV25-1	NA	TRBJ2-2	CASSATDSLNTGELFF	TGTGCCAGCAGTGCGACGGACAGTCTGAACACCGGGGAGCTGTTTTTT
NA	TRBV30	NA	TRBJ1-5	CAWREGGSNQPQHF	TGTGCCTGGAGGGAAGGGGGTAGCAATCAGCCCCAGCATTTT
NA	TRBV6-4	TRBD1	TRBJ2-3	CASRETGGLTDTQYF	TGTGCCAGCAGGGAGACAGGGGGCCTCACAGATACGCAGTATTTT
NA	TRBV27	TRBD1	TRBJ1-4	CASKQYYRDRGHTNEKLFF	TGTGCCAGCAAGCAATATTACCGGGACAGGGGCCACACTAATGAAAAACTGTTTTTT
NA	TRBV7-2	TRBD1	TRBJ2-7	CASSESTGVNYEQYF	TGTGCCAGCAGCGAGTCGACAGGGGTTAACTACGAGCAGTACTTC
NA	TRBV7-3	NA	TRBJ2-1	CASSRGPPSGQFF	TGTGCCAGCAGCCGCGGACCGCCGTCTGGGCAGTTCTTC
NA	TRBV11-2	NA	TRBJ1-6	CASSPLAGGGSPLHF	TGTGCCAGCAGCCCCCTCGCAGGAGGCGGTTCACCCCTCCACTTT